A single sample is the source of the 18 T cell receptor beta chains below, sequenced in a study of shared clonotypes between healthy human individuals. The protocol was immunoSEQ multiplex PCR, while the TCRdb copy is restricted to in-frame clones and leaves out a portion. The table records roughly 2.2 million clones, 93% of them present only once. The sequencing sample was made of naive CD4+ T cells from PBMCs. Noted subset: CD45RA+ positively selected. These receptors all stem from a man younger than 30 in good health. Some clones in this sample may be carry-over from other donors' samples.

The chain employs TRBV27 and TRBJ1-2; D is undetermined. Germline loops: CDR1 MNHEY, CDR2 SMNVEV (reference sequence). The germline V and J ends were trimmed by 2 bases and 1 base, with 11 bases remaining between them. CDR3 length: 15 amino acids. The CDR3 nucleotides are TGTGCCAGCAGTTTACCGCCGCGGGATAACTATGGCTACACCTTC. Its translation is CASSLPPRDNYGYTF.

This clone has just one count. V is TRBV18 and J is TRBJ2-1; tentatively, D is TRBD2 (6 bases). Trimming removed 1 base from V and 7 bases from J, with 17 bases in between. From germline, CDR1 is KGHSH and CDR2 LQKENI. The CDR3 is 16 residues long. The CDR3 DNA reads as TGTGCCAGCTCACCACTAGGAGGGACTGCCTGGAATGAGCAGTTCTTC. Residues: CASSPLGGTAWNEQFF.

V gene TRBV27 combines with J gene TRBJ1-3, with 8 bases that match TRBD1. CDR1 and CDR2 (germline): MNHEY, SMNVEV (reference sequence). The CDR3 runs to 14 residues. V shed 4 bases and J 9 bases; nucleotides not matched to a gene: 8. CDR3 nucleotides: TGTGCCAGCAGTTCCCTTCGTACAGGGGGCACCATATATTTT. This codes for CASSSLRTGGTIYF.

V usage is TRBV6-1 and J usage is TRBJ1-4, with D unresolved. The CDR3 runs 14 residues. V lost 6 bases and J 10 bases, leaving 18 bases between the germline ends. From germline, CDR1 is MNHNS and CDR2 SASEGT. The CDR3 is CASSSVLRHGKLFF. CDR3 DNA: TGTGCCAGCAGCTCAGTTTTGAGACACGGAAAACTGTTTTTT.

The V and J genes are TRBV30 and TRBJ1-1; perhaps TRBD1 as D (6 bases). The CDR3 totals 13 residues. The V gene's germline CDR1 is GTSNPN and CDR2 SVGIG (reference sequence). The V and J ends lost 3 bases and 4 bases respectively, with 12 bases between them. The CDR3 spells CAWSSDRGTEAFF. The CDR3 DNA reads as TGTGCCTGGAGCTCGGACAGAGGCACTGAAGCTTTCTTT. Combining the CDR3 with reference TRBV30 and TRBJ1-1 gives the whole variable domain SQTIHQWPATLVQPVGSPLSLECTVEGTSNPNLYWYRQAAGRGLQLLFYSVGIGQISSEVPQNLSASRPQDRQFILSSKKLLLSDSGFYLCAWSSDRGTEAFFGQGTRLTVV.

The rearrangement links TRBV19 to TRBJ2-6; D gene uncertain. Germline lookup yields CDR1 LNHDA and CDR2 SQIVND (reference sequence). V was pared by 5 bases and J by 0 bases, with 2 bases between. CDR3 size: 13 residues. The CDR3 DNA reads TGTGCCAGTAGTCACTCTGGGGCCAACGTCCTGACTTTC. Protein sequence: CASSHSGANVLTF.

Regarding this clone: This sample includes further DNA sequences coding for the same CDR3. CDR3 nucleotides: TGTGCCAGTTCCCCGGGACAATTACAAGAGACCCAGTACTTC. Residues: CASSPGQLQETQYF. This chain links TRBV2 with TRBJ2-5, with TRBD1 as a possible D gene (6 bases). The CDR3 has 14 amino acids. Trimming pared 9 bases from V and 2 bases from J, leaving 16 bases between. Looked up from germline, CDR1 is SNHLY and CDR2 is FYNNEI.

This chain uses TRBV7-9 with TRBJ1-2, with no clear D. CDR3 length equals 13 residues. Trimming shortened V by 5 bases and J by 3 bases, and 10 bases separated the two germline ends. Germline V gene lookup returns CDR1 SEHNR and CDR2 FQNEAQ (reference sequence). The CDR3 is CASSLEGDYGYTF. The CDR3 region has the DNA TGTGCCAGCAGCCTTGAAGGTGACTATGGCTACACCTTC.

The chain couples TRBV9 to TRBJ2-7; 7 positions agree with TRBD2. This CDR3 region has 19 residues. Trimming cost V 4 bases and J 5 bases; bases outside gene matches: 24. Per the germline V gene, CDR1 is SGDLS and CDR2 is YYNGEE. The CDR3 sequence: CASSHSVYREELGYHEQYF. The DNA for the CDR3 is TGTGCCAGCAGCCACTCGGTCTACCGGGAGGAACTCGGATACCACGAGCAGTACTTC.

The V gene is TRBV7-3, the J gene TRBJ2-2; D call uncertain. V shed 0 bases and J shed 0 bases, with 8 bases lying between them. This CDR3 has 16 residues. Germline values: CDR1 SGHTA, CDR2 FQGTGA. CDR3 loop: CASSLTTLANTGELFF. The DNA for the CDR3 is TGTGCCAGCAGCTTAACAACCCTAGCGAACACCGGGGAGCTGTTTTTT.

This rearrangement joins TRBV7-3 to TRBJ2-5; the match to TRBD2 covers 9 bases. Trimming at V came to 0 bases and at J to 1 base, leaving 3 bases not matched to a gene. Per the germline V gene, CDR1 is SGHTA and CDR2 is FQGTGA. There are 16 residues in the CDR3. CDR3 nucleotides: TGTGCCAGCAGCTTAACGGCTAGCGGGGTCCAAGAGACCCAGTACTTC. It yields the protein CASSLTASGVQETQYF.

The chain joins TRBV15 to TRBJ1-2, with D uncertain. This CDR3 has 16 amino acids. Trimming shortened V by 5 bases and J by 0 bases, and 16 bases separated the two germline ends. CDR1 and CDR2 (germline): LNHNV, YYDKDF (reference sequence). CDR3 residues: CATSDPGKTANYGYTF. The CDR3, as DNA: TGTGCCACCAGCGATCCAGGAAAAACGGCTAACTATGGCTACACCTTC.

Regarding this clone: Other DNA sequences in this specimen translate into the identical CDR3. This chain connects TRBV14 to TRBJ2-1, with a weak D call TRBD2 (7 bases). V was cut by 0 bases and J by 1 base, with 10 bases left in between. The CDR3 runs to 16 residues. Germline V gene sequence: CDR1 SGHDN, CDR2 FVKESK. CDR3: CASSQERGGSYNEQFF. The CDR3 DNA reads TGTGCCAGCAGCCAAGAAAGGGGGGGGTCCTACAATGAGCAGTTCTTC.

The chain recombines TRBV9 with TRBJ2-3, with 8 bases matching TRBD2. The J segment lost 4 bases and the V segment lost 3 bases, leaving 13 bases of the junction unmatched. The CDR3 loop spans 17 amino acids. CDR1 and CDR2 (germline): SGDLS, YYNGEE. The CDR3 DNA reads as TGTGCCAGCAGCGAGAGTCCTGGCGGGAGGAGGGCAGATACGCAGTATTTT. This encodes CASSESPGGRRADTQYF.

The CDR3 sequence: CASSPPWESYEQYF. The CDR3 DNA reads TGTGCCAGCAGCCCACCCTGGGAGAGCTACGAGCAGTACTTC. The genes are TRBV28 and TRBJ2-7; D is possibly TRBD2 (5 bases). CDR1 and CDR2 from the germline V gene are MDHEN and SYDVKM. The length of the CDR3 is 14 residues. V lost 6 bases and J lost 3, with 15 bases in between.

The count of this clone is one. The J gene is TRBJ2-7, the V gene TRBV11-2; D remains unclear. The CDR3 runs to 12 residues. V dropped 2 bases and J dropped 9 bases, with 11 bases sitting between them. The germline V gene has CDR1 SGHAT and CDR2 FQNNGV. This CDR3 is CASSLSSETQYF. The CDR3 DNA follows: TGTGCCAGCAGCTTATCCTCCGAAACGCAGTACTTC.

The CDR3 sequence is CASSLGTGGRDQPQHF. The CDR3 coding sequence is TGTGCCAGCAGCTTAGGTACGGGAGGAAGGGATCAGCCCCAGCATTTT. The V and J genes are TRBV7-8 and TRBJ1-5; D not certain. This CDR3 has 16 residues. V lost 1 base to trimming and J lost 5 bases, with 15 bases between them. Germline loops: CDR1 SGHVS, CDR2 FQNEAQ.

The V call is TRBV28, the J call TRBJ2-2; D unresolved. Germline CDR1 and CDR2: MDHEN and SYDVKM. The CDR3 sequence is 15 residues long. Trimming pared 8 bases from V and 0 bases from J, leaving 13 bases between. CDR3 nucleotides: TGTGCCAGCCGGTTGACGGCCACGAACACCGGGGAGCTGTTTTTT. It yields the protein CASRLTATNTGELFF. Together with reference TRBV28 and TRBJ2-2, the CDR3 gives the full variable domain: DVKVTQSSRYLVKRTGEKVFLECVQDMDHENMFWYRQDPGLGLRLIYFSYDVKMKEKGDIPEGYSVSREKKERFSLILESASTNQTSMYLCASRLTATNTGELFFGEGSRLTVL.